Below, 29 T cell receptor beta chains from the same sample are listed, as sequenced in a study of T-cell memory formation after mild COVID-19. TCRdb analysed the 5' RACE reads with MiXCR anew, one entry per CDR3 protein. The sample has around 110,000 distinct CDR3 sequences, around 15% seen once; the top ten hold less than 35%. Sequencing input: PBMCs or a T cell subset sorted from them (not recorded which). These TCRs come from an adult woman who had mild COVID-19 (a few samples of this study predate the infection). Cell type and time point are not known.

As DNA, the CDR3 is TGTGCCAGCAGCGGAACCGGGACAGGGGCTTTAGAGCAGTACTTC. Translated, it gives CASSGTGTGALEQYF. V usage is TRBV12-3 or TRBV12-4 and J usage is TRBJ2-7, with 10 bases lining up with TRBD1. The CDR3 length is 15 residues. The trim removed 6 bases at V and 7 bases at J, leaving 12 bases unmatched.

CDR3 DNA: TGTGCCAGCAGCCCTACAGGGCACGGGATGGATGAGCAGTTCTTC. It encodes CASSPTGHGMDEQFF. The chain uses TRBV9 and TRBJ2-1; D perhaps matches TRBD1 (6 bases). V was clipped by 4 bases and J by 8 bases, with 19 bases between them. The CDR3 covers 15 residues. Germline assignment: CDR1 SGDLS and CDR2 YYNGEE.

In this sample, this clonotype turned up a few times. V and J are TRBV29-1 and TRBJ1-2, with 12 bases fitting TRBD1. The V gene's germline CDR1 is SQVTM and CDR2 ANQGSEA. V shed 3 bases and J 4 bases; nucleotides not matched to a gene: 6. The CDR3 contains 15 residues. CDR3 in DNA: TGCAGCGTTGATCCAGGGACAGGGGGCATCTATGGCTACACCTTC. Protein sequence: CSVDPGTGGIYGYTF.

This clonotype was detected only a few times. The chain links TRBV12-3 or TRBV12-4 to TRBJ2-7; unclear D gene. The V end was cut by 2 bases, the J end by 4 bases, with 9 bases between. The CDR3 covers 13 residues. CDR3 bases: TGTGCCAGCAGTTTAAGTGCTTCTTACGAGCAGTACTTC. It encodes CASSLSASYEQYF.

This clonotype came up a few times. The chain has TRBV6-2 or TRBV6-3 and TRBJ2-1, with a possible D match to TRBD2 (7 bases). V gave up 8 bases and J gave up 8 bases, with 10 bases separating them. The CDR3 totals 11 residues. Germline CDR1 is MNHEY and CDR2 is SVGEGT. The CDR3 DNA reads TGTGCCAGCGCGGGGGCGTATGAGCAGTTCTTC. It specifies CASAGAYEQFF.

The sample holds a few counts of this clonotype. CDR3 coding DNA: TGTGCCAGCAGCCAAGGACAGGTGGGAGGAGTTGGCTACACCTTC. Protein product: CASSQGQVGGVGYTF. V gene TRBV4-2 combines with J gene TRBJ1-2, with a tentative D call TRBD1 (6 bases). The CDR3 length is 15 residues. The germline gives CDR1 LGHNA, CDR2 YNFKEQ. V lost 1 base to trimming and J lost 7 bases, with 16 bases between them.

This clonotype was seen more than once but under ten times. The genes are TRBV7-6 and TRBJ2-1; D is perhaps TRBD1 (6 bases). The CDR3 loop spans 16 amino acids. Trimming stripped 5 bases from V and 4 bases from J, with 18 bases between. CDR1 SGHVS and CDR2 FNYEAQ come from the germline V gene. The CDR3: CASSQVPGDAYNEQFF. The CDR3 region has the DNA TGTGCCAGCAGCCAGGTCCCAGGGGACGCGTACAATGAGCAGTTCTTC.

The chain couples TRBV7-6 to TRBJ1-1; D possibly corresponds to TRBD1 (5 bases). Germline lookup yields CDR1 SGHVS and CDR2 FNYEAQ. The V gene lost 1 base and the J gene lost 1 base, with 7 bases spanning the gap. There are 14 residues in the CDR3. CDR3 amino acids: CASSLDGANTEAFF. CDR3 DNA: TGTGCCAGCAGCTTAGATGGGGCGAACACTGAAGCTTTCTTT.

This clonotype is categorized as medium-sized. The V and J genes are TRBV10-2 and TRBJ2-1; no reliable D call. CDR3 length: 12 amino acids. The V gene's germline CDR1 is WSHSY and CDR2 SAAADI. V dropped 2 bases and J dropped 10 bases, with 9 bases sitting between them. Here the CDR3 reads CASSETASEQFF. CDR3 in DNA: TGCGCCAGCAGTGAGACGGCTTCCGAGCAGTTCTTC.

This clonotype was recorded many times. The chain employs TRBV9 and TRBJ1-6, with D possibly TRBD1 on 6 matching bases. CDR3 length: 16 amino acids. The germline V gene encodes CDR1 SGDLS and CDR2 YYNGEE. V was pared by 3 bases and J by 0 bases, with 10 bases between. The CDR3 loop is CASSDGGSSYNSPLHF. In DNA form, the CDR3 reads TGTGCCAGCAGCGACGGGGGCAGCTCCTATAATTCACCCCTCCACTTT.

This clonotype has only a few counts. The chain has TRBV7-6 and TRBJ1-2; D remains ambiguous. The germline gives CDR1 SGHVS, CDR2 FNYEAQ. Trimming shortened V by 0 bases and J by 2 bases, and 7 bases separated the two germline ends. The CDR3 is 14 amino acids. CDR3 DNA: TGTGCCAGCAGCTTAGCGGCCGTAAACTATGGCTACACCTTC. Amino acids: CASSLAAVNYGYTF.

This rearrangement joins TRBV15 to TRBJ2-7; TRBD1 aligns across 7 bases. Trimming took 4 bases from V and 2 from J; bases not matched to a gene: 11. The germline gives CDR1 LNHNV, CDR2 YYDKDF (reference sequence). The CDR3 sequence is 16 residues long. The CDR3 region is CATSIPSPGQTYEQYF. The CDR3 region has the DNA TGTGCCACCAGCATCCCAAGCCCGGGACAGACCTACGAGCAGTACTTC.

This clonotype turned up a few times. The chain joins TRBV7-6 to TRBJ2-2, with no clear D. This CDR3 spans 14 amino acids. The germline gives CDR1 SGHVS, CDR2 FNYEAQ. Trimming took 1 base from V and 5 from J, leaving 8 bases between them. The CDR3 reads CASSLGGQTGELFF. CDR3 DNA: TGTGCCAGCAGCTTAGGAGGTCAGACCGGGGAGCTGTTTTTT.

This clonotype was seen repeatedly, ten times or more. The CDR3 is CSARDGLAGEETQYF. The CDR3 DNA is TGCAGTGCTAGAGATGGACTAGCGGGGGAAGAGACCCAGTACTTC. The rearrangement uses TRBV20-1 and TRBJ2-5; 13 bases map to TRBD2. The CDR3 runs to 15 residues. The trim removed 0 bases at V and 3 bases at J, leaving 1 base unmatched. Germline V CDR1 and CDR2: DFQATT, SNEGSKA (reference sequence).

This clonotype occurred a few times. The chain uses TRBV6-6 and TRBJ1-2; 8 bases align to TRBD1. J was trimmed by 1 base and V by 6 bases; bases with no gene match: 7. Germline values: CDR1 MNHNY, CDR2 SVGAGI (reference sequence). This CDR3 is built from 15 residues. In nucleotides, the CDR3 is TGTGCCAGCAGCTACGACAGGGGCCTTAACTATGGCTACACCTTC. Its translation: CASSYDRGLNYGYTF.

The chain uses TRBV4-2 and TRBJ2-3; 8 bases are a match to TRBD2. The length of the CDR3 is 18 residues. The germline gives CDR1 LGHNA, CDR2 YNFKEQ. With V trimmed by 5 bases and J by 0 bases, 13 bases remained unmatched. The DNA for the CDR3 is TGTGCCAGCAGCTCCAGGGCGGGAGGAACCCATAGCACAGATACGCAGTATTTT. It specifies CASSSRAGGTHSTDTQYF.

The V gene is TRBV7-8, the J gene TRBJ1-1, with a tentative D call TRBD1 (5 bases). Trimming stripped 4 bases from V and 4 bases from J, with 13 bases between. CDR3 length equals 14 residues. Germline V lookup: CDR1 SGHVS, CDR2 FQNEAQ. In DNA, the CDR3 is TGTGCCAGCAGCTCGGGACCCTACGGCACTGAAGCTTTCTTT. It translates to CASSSGPYGTEAFF.

This clonotype was seen more than once but under ten times. This chain joins TRBV10-3 and TRBJ1-1; a weak D match, TRBD1 (5 bases). Per the germline V gene, CDR1 is ENHRY and CDR2 is SYGVKD. The CDR3 spans 15 residues. V was trimmed by 2 bases and J by 1 base, leaving 11 bases between them. The CDR3 is CAISEVLGQNTEAFF. CDR3 nucleotide sequence: TGTGCCATCAGTGAGGTTCTGGGGCAGAACACTGAAGCTTTCTTT.

This sequence joins TRBV7-9 and TRBJ2-1; 7 bases are shared with TRBD1. CDR3 length equals 15 residues. Germline V gene sequence: CDR1 SEHNR, CDR2 FQNEAQ (reference sequence). The trim removed 0 bases at V and 2 bases at J, leaving 1 base unmatched. DNA for the CDR3: TGTGCCAGCAGCTTAGCACAGGGGACCTACAATGAGCAGTTCTTC. The encoded protein is CASSLAQGTYNEQFF.

In this sample, this clonotype turned up a few times. This sequence joins TRBV9 and TRBJ2-2; 10 bases match TRBD1. CDR3 length: 16 amino acids. CDR1 SGDLS and CDR2 YYNGEE come from the germline V gene. V dropped 3 bases and J dropped 7; count of bases not matched to a gene: 9. The CDR3 loop reads CASSDRDRGSIGELFF. The CDR3, as DNA: TGTGCCAGCAGCGACCGGGACAGGGGATCGATCGGGGAGCTGTTTTTT.

This clonotype was counted at least ten times. This chain connects TRBV7-3 to TRBJ2-3, with 7 nucleotides matching TRBD2. CDR1 SGHTA and CDR2 FQGTGA come from the germline V gene. V shed 3 bases and J 8 bases; nucleotides not matched to a gene: 2. The CDR3 is made up of 12 amino acids. In nucleotides, the CDR3 is TGTGCCAGCAGCTTGGGCGGGGGTACGCAGTATTTT. This sequence encodes CASSLGGGTQYF.

The rearrangement joins TRBV7-8 to TRBJ1-5; maybe TRBD1 (6 bases). Per the germline V gene, CDR1 is SGHVS and CDR2 is FQNEAQ. This CDR3 region has 17 residues. The ends were cut back, 3 bases at V and 2 bases at J, with 17 bases in the middle. The CDR3 here is CASSFKDRPFGNQPQHF. CDR3 nucleotide sequence: TGTGCCAGCAGCTTCAAAGACAGGCCCTTCGGCAATCAGCCCCAGCATTTT.

This clonotype showed up just a few times. V gene TRBV7-9 combines with J gene TRBJ2-7; D uncertain. This CDR3 has 14 residues. The germline V gene has CDR1 SEHNR and CDR2 FQNEAQ (reference sequence). Between the trimmed V and J ends, which lost 1 base and 7 bases, there was a span of 14 bases. CDR3 protein: CASSLGLGFKEQYF. The CDR3 region has the DNA TGTGCCAGCAGCTTAGGTCTGGGTTTTAAAGAGCAGTACTTC.

This chain uses TRBV4-1 with TRBJ2-7, with a possible D match to TRBD2 (6 bases). The CDR3 extends over 15 amino acids. Between the trimmed V and J ends, which lost 0 bases and 0 bases, there was a span of 9 bases. CDR1 is MGHRA and CDR2 is YSYEKL in the germline V gene. The CDR3 loop reads CASSQDSGSSYEQYF. CDR3 nucleotides: TGCGCCAGCAGCCAAGATAGCGGCAGCTCCTACGAGCAGTACTTC.

This clonotype has just a few counts. The chain is built from TRBV20-1 and TRBJ2-7; TRBD2 matches 8 bases. CDR3 length: 14 residues. The V segment lost 6 bases and the J segment 2 bases; nucleotides outside the gene matches: 9. Per the germline V gene, CDR1 is DFQATT and CDR2 is SNEGSKA (reference sequence). The CDR3 loop reads CSAPGGGPTYEQYF. The CDR3 nucleotides are TGCAGTGCCCCTGGCGGGGGGCCTACCTACGAGCAGTACTTC.

This clonotype turned up a few times. V usage is TRBV5-1 and J usage is TRBJ2-7; TRBD1 agrees at 7 bases. CDR3 length: 14 amino acids. Germline lookup yields CDR1 SGHRS and CDR2 YFSETQ. V gave up 3 bases and J gave up 1 base; unmatched junction bases: 4. CDR3 protein: CASSSQGQSYEQYF. In nucleotides, the CDR3 is TGCGCCAGCAGCTCACAGGGGCAGTCCTACGAGCAGTACTTC.

The chain joins TRBV11-1 to TRBJ2-2; D is unclear. Germline lookup yields CDR1 SGHAT and CDR2 FQDESV (reference sequence). The length of the CDR3 is 14 residues. V gave up 5 bases and J gave up 1 base, with 8 bases separating them. CDR3 residues: CASSLRMNTGELFF. The CDR3 coding sequence is TGTGCCAGCAGCCTAAGGATGAACACCGGGGAGCTGTTTTTT.

Only a few counts were recorded for this clonotype. The chain employs TRBV20-1 and TRBJ1-2; 7 bases align to TRBD1. From germline, CDR1 is DFQATT and CDR2 SNEGSKA (reference sequence). The CDR3 totals 15 residues. The V and J ends lost 1 base and 4 bases, in that order; junction bases with no gene match: 9. This CDR3 reads CSARVGGRGAYGYTF. The CDR3 nucleotides read TGCAGTGCTAGAGTGGGGGGCAGGGGGGCCTATGGCTACACCTTC.

A word on this clonotype: One base away lies a much larger clone, so this may be a sequencing read error. This CDR3 is CAGSDDSYEQYF. In DNA form, the CDR3 reads TGCGCCGGCAGCGACGACTCCTACGAGCAGTACTTC. This rearrangement joins TRBV5-1 to TRBJ2-7, with unresolved D. The CDR3 is 12 amino acids. The germline CDR1 and CDR2 sequences are SGHRS and YFSETQ.